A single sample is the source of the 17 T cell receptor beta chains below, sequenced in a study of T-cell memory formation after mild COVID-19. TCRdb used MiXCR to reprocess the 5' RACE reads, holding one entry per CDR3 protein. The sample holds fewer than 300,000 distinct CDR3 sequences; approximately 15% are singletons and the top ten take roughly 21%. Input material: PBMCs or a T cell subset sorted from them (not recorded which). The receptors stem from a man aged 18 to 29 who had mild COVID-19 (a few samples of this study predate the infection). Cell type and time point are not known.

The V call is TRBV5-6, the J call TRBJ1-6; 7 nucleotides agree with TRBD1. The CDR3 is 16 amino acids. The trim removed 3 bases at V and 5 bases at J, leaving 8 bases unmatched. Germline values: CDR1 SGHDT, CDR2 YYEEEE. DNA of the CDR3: TGTGCCAGCAGCTCCTTACAGGGGCAGGATAATTCACCCCTCCACTTT. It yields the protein CASSSLQGQDNSPLHF.

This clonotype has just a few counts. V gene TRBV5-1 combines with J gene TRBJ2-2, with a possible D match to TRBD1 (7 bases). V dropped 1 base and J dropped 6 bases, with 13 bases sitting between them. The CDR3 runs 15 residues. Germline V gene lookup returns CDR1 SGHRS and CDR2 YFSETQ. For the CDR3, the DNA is TGCGCCAGCAGCTTGCCCCAGGGGGAGGCCGGGGAGCTGTTTTTT. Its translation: CASSLPQGEAGELFF.

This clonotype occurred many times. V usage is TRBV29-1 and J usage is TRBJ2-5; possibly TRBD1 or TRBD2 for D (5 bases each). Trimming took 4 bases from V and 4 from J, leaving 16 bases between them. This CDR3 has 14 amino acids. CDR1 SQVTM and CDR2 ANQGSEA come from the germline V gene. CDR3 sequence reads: CSVVRSGAGETQYF. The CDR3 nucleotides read TGCAGCGTTGTGCGTTCCGGGGCGGGAGAGACCCAGTACTTC.

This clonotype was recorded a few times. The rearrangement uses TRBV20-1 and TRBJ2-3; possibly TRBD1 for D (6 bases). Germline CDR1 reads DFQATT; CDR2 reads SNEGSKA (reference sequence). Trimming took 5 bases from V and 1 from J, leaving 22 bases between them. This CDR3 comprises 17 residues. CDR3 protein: CSALLPYQGTRTDTQYF. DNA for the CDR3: TGCAGTGCTCTCCTTCCGTATCAGGGGACCCGCACAGATACGCAGTATTTT.

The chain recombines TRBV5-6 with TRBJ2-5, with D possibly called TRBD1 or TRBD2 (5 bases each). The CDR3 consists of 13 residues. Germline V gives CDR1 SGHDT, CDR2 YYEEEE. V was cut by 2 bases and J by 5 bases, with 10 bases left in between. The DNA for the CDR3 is TGTGCCAGCAGCTTTAGGGACGAGGAGACCCAGTACTTC. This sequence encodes CASSFRDEETQYF.

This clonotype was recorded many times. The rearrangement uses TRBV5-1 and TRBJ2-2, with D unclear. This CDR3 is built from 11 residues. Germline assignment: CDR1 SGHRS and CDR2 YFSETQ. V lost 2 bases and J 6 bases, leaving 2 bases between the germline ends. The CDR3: CASSFPGELFF. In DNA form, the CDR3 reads TGCGCCAGCAGCTTTCCCGGGGAGCTGTTTTTT.

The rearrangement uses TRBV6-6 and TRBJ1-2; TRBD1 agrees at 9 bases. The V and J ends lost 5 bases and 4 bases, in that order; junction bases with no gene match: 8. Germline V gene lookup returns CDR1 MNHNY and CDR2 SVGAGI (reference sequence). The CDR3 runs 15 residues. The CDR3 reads CASSPRTGAAYGYTF. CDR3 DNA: TGTGCCAGCAGTCCGAGGACAGGGGCAGCCTATGGCTACACCTTC.

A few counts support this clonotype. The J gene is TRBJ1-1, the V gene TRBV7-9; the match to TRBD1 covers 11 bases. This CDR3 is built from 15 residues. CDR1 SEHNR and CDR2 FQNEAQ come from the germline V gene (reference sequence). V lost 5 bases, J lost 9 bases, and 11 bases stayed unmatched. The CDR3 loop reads CASSRRTGGRGKAFF. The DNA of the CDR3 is TGTGCCAGCAGCCGACGGACAGGGGGCCGGGGGAAAGCTTTCTTT. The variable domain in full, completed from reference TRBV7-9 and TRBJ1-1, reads DTGVSQNPRHKITKRGQNVTFRCDPISEHNRLYWYRQTLGQGPEFLTYFQNEAQLEKSRLLSDRFSAERPKGSFSTLEIQRTEQGDSAMYLCASSRRTGGRGKAFFGQGTRLTVV.

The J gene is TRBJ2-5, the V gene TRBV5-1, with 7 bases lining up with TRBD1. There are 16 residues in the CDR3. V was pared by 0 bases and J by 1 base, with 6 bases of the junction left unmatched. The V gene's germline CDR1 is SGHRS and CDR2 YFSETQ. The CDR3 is CASSLAGDSTQETQYF. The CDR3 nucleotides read TGCGCCAGCAGCTTGGCCGGGGACAGCACCCAAGAGACCCAGTACTTC.

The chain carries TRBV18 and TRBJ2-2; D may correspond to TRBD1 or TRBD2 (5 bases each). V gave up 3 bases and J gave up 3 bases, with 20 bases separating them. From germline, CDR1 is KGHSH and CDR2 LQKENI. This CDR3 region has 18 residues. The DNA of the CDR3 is TGTGCCAGCTCACCCAGGGACCCTCGGACACTAGACACCGGGGAGCTGTTTTTT. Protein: CASSPRDPRTLDTGELFF.

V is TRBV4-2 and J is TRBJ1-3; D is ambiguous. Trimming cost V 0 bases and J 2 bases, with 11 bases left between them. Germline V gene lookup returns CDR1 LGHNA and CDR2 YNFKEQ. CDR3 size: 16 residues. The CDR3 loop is CASSQDPARAGNTIYF. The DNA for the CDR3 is TGTGCCAGCAGCCAAGATCCGGCGCGAGCTGGAAACACCATATATTTT.

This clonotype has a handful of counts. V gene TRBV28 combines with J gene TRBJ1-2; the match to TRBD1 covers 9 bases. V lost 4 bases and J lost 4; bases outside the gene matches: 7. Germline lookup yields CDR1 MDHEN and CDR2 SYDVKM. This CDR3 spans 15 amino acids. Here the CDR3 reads CASSSTGGDVYGYTF. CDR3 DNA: TGTGCCAGCAGTTCTACAGGGGGCGACGTCTATGGCTACACCTTC.

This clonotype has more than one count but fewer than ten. The CDR3 region has the DNA TGTGCCACCAGCAGAGATCGGAAGGGTTACGAGCAGTACTTC. Its protein is CATSRDRKGYEQYF. The genes are TRBV15 and TRBJ2-7; D is uncertain. The V gene's germline CDR1 is LNHNV and CDR2 YYDKDF (reference sequence). Trimming took off 0 bases at V and 4 bases at J, with 10 bases between the two ends. The CDR3 length is 14 residues.

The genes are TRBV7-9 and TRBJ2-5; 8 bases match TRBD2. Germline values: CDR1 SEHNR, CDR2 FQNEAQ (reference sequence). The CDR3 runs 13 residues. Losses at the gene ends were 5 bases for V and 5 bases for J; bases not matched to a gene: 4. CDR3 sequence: CASSRAGVETQYF. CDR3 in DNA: TGTGCCAGCAGCCGAGCGGGGGTGGAGACCCAGTACTTC.

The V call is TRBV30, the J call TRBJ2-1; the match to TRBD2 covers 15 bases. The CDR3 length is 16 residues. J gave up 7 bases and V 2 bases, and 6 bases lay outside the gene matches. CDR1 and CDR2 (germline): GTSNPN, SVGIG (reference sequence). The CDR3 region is CAWSPPGTSGGNEQFF. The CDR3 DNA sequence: TGTGCCTGGAGTCCCCCCGGGACTAGCGGGGGGAATGAGCAGTTCTTC.

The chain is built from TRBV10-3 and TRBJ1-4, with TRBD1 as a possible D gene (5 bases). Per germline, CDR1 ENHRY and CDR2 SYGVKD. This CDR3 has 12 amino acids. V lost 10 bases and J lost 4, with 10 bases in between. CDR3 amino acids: CASRDHNEKLFF. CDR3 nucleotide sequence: TGTGCCAGCCGGGACCATAATGAAAAACTGTTTTTT.

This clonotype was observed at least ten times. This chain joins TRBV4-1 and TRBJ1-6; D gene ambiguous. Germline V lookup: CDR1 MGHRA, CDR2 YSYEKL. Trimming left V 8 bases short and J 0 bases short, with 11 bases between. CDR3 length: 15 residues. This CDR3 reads CASGLGSSYNSPLHF. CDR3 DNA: TGCGCCAGCGGTCTGGGGAGCTCCTATAATTCACCCCTCCACTTT.